This T cell receptor beta chain was obtained from a study of blood T cells in healthy people across ages. Whole-study results and caveats: Unsorted PBMCs prevented conclusive naive versus antigen-experienced comparison.

Germline CDR1 reads LGHDT; CDR2 reads YNNKEL (reference sequence). Trimming stripped 0 bases from V and 6 bases from J, with 3 bases between. The CDR3 totals 12 residues. About this clonotype: Its matching antigen is unknown.

A second PCR of 7 to 11 cycles used a sample-barcoded 5' primer and a J-beta primer mix. TCRdb processed the 5' RACE reads anew with MiXCR; each CDR3 protein has one entry. The repertoire holds approximately 790,000 distinct CDR3 sequences, with approximately 67% as singletons. The chain recombines TRBV3-1 with TRBJ2-4, with D unresolved. The receptor's source is a man aged 30 to 45 in good health. The sequencing input was blood. In DNA form, the CDR3 reads TGTGCCAGCAGCCAAGATCCAAACATTCAGTACTTC. Translating gives CASSQDPNIQYF.